Below, 19 T cell receptor beta chains from the same sample are listed, as sequenced in a study of T-cell reconstitution after alpha-beta-depleted transplantation in children. TCRbeta library preparation incorporated unique molecular identifiers. TCRdb recomputed calls from the PCR reads with MiXCR, one row per CDR3 protein. This repertoire shows 280,000 or so distinct CDR3 sequences, approximately 10% found once; its top ten account for around a quarter. The sample in question was peripheral blood, obtained 180 days after TCRalphabeta/CD19-depleted stem cell transplant. These receptors came from a male patient aged 2 to 10 who had a stem cell transplant for chronic granulomatous disease, so the T cells may come from the graft donor.

This clonotype was picked up many times. CDR3 sequence: CASSFRGQEKLFF. The CDR3 DNA is TGTGCCAGCAGTTTTAGGGGCCAGGAAAAACTGTTTTTT. The chain employs TRBV12-3 or TRBV12-4 and TRBJ1-4; tentative D call: TRBD1 (5 bases). Trimming took off 3 bases at V and 8 bases at J, with 10 bases between the two ends. This CDR3 has 13 amino acids.

The sample holds many counts of this clonotype. The chain recombines TRBV20-1 with TRBJ1-5, with D perhaps matching TRBD1 (6 bases). Trimming cost V 5 bases and J 7 bases, with 15 bases left between them. There are 13 residues in the CDR3. Germline V gene lookup returns CDR1 DFQATT and CDR2 SNEGSKA (reference sequence). In nucleotides, the CDR3 is TGCAGTGCTGACCCCCCGAGGGGGCAGCCCCAGCATTTT. Protein: CSADPPRGQPQHF.

This clonotype has more than one count but fewer than ten. The rearrangement joins TRBV7-9 to TRBJ1-2, with 7 bases matching TRBD1. The CDR3 sequence is 16 residues long. The junction had 13 bases not matched to a gene; V was cut back by 5 bases and J by 4 bases. Germline lookup yields CDR1 SEHNR and CDR2 FQNEAQ (reference sequence). Here the CDR3 reads CASSKPTGPARYGYTF. CDR3 in DNA: TGTGCCAGCAGCAAACCGACAGGGCCAGCCCGCTATGGCTACACCTTC.

This clonotype was recorded at least ten times. The chain carries TRBV12-3 or TRBV12-4 and TRBJ2-7; no definite D call. The CDR3 spans 13 residues. V shed 5 bases and J shed 2 bases, with 10 bases lying between them. This chain's CDR3 is CASSTGPPYEQYF. The CDR3 DNA reads as TGTGCCAGCAGTACCGGGCCTCCCTACGAGCAGTACTTC.

This clonotype has at least ten counts. The chain joins TRBV5-5 to TRBJ2-7; D ambiguous. V was shortened by 0 bases and J by 3 bases, with 10 bases between the two germline ends. The CDR3 is 14 amino acids. Germline-derived CDR1 and CDR2 are SGHKS and YYEKEE (reference sequence). CDR3 sequence: CASSLAGSGYEQYF. The CDR3, as DNA: TGTGCCAGCAGCTTGGCTGGGTCTGGCTACGAGCAGTACTTC.

Ten or more counts support this clonotype. CDR3: CASSQLLAEDNEQFF. Here the CDR3 DNA reads TGTGCCAGCAGCCAGTTGCTAGCGGAGGACAATGAGCAGTTCTTC. This chain joins TRBV5-5 and TRBJ2-1, with 7 bases lining up with TRBD2. Trimming removed 4 bases from V and 5 bases from J; junction bases left unmatched: 9. The CDR3 runs 15 residues. Germline assignment: CDR1 SGHKS and CDR2 YYEKEE (reference sequence).

This clonotype was seen ten or more times. The chain is built from TRBV20-1 and TRBJ2-3; D call uncertain. V lost 0 bases, J lost 2 bases, and 12 bases lay in between. CDR3 length: 15 amino acids. Germline loops: CDR1 DFQATT, CDR2 SNEGSKA (reference sequence). CDR3 bases: TGCAGTGCTAGAGATCCAAGCGCACACACAGATACGCAGTATTTT. Translating gives CSARDPSAHTDTQYF.

This clonotype was recorded at least ten times. The V gene is TRBV12-3 or TRBV12-4, the J gene TRBJ2-7; 7 bases fit TRBD2. The CDR3 totals 13 residues. Losses at the gene ends were 6 bases for V and 6 bases for J; bases not matched to a gene: 8. CDR3 residues: CASSRDYRSEQYF. Written as DNA, the CDR3 is TGTGCCAGCAGCCGGGACTATCGTTCCGAGCAGTACTTC.

This clonotype was seen at least ten times. The rearrangement joins TRBV7-2 to TRBJ2-7; 11 nucleotides line up with TRBD2. CDR1 is SGHTA, CDR2 FQGNSA, per germline. The CDR3 sequence is 15 residues long. The J segment lost 3 bases and the V segment lost 5 bases, leaving 6 bases of the junction unmatched. DNA for the CDR3: TGTGCCAGCAGCCAGCTAGCGGGAGGCCTCTACGAGCAGTACTTC. Its translation: CASSQLAGGLYEQYF.

Ten or more counts support this clonotype. CDR3 nucleotide sequence: TGTGCCAGCAGCTTAATGGGAGGGCTGAACACTGAAGCTTTCTTT. This gives the protein CASSLMGGLNTEAFF. The chain uses TRBV7-2 and TRBJ1-1; no clear D. Trimming stripped 2 bases from V and 0 bases from J, with 10 bases between. Germline V CDR1 and CDR2: SGHTA, FQGNSA. The CDR3 extends over 15 amino acids.

This clonotype showed up many times. The chain combines TRBV28 with TRBJ2-1; a weak D match, TRBD1 (6 bases). This CDR3 is 11 amino acids long. V was shortened by 3 bases and J by 15 bases, with 12 bases between the two germline ends. Germline V gene sequence: CDR1 MDHEN, CDR2 SYDVKM. The DNA for the CDR3 is TGTGCCAGCAGTTTCGGGACAAGGGGGTTCTTC. Its protein is CASSFGTRGFF.

This clonotype was found many times. The CDR3 region is CASSLLALPGEQYF. The CDR3 DNA sequence: TGTGCCAGCAGTTTATTGGCCTTACCGGGGGAGCAGTACTTC. The chain is built from TRBV28 and TRBJ2-7, with D perhaps matching TRBD2 (5 bases). V was pared by 1 base and J by 7 bases, with 14 bases between. This CDR3 is 14 amino acids long. Germline V lookup: CDR1 MDHEN, CDR2 SYDVKM.

This clonotype was counted ten times or more. V usage is TRBV29-1 and J usage is TRBJ2-3; 13 nucleotides align to TRBD2. This CDR3 is built from 15 residues. V lost 6 bases to trimming and J lost 5 bases; unmatched junction nucleotides: 8. CDR1 SQVTM and CDR2 ANQGSEA come from the germline V gene. CDR3 DNA sequence: TGCAGCGTGAAAGGGACTAGCGGGACTCAAGATACGCAGTATTTT. This sequence encodes CSVKGTSGTQDTQYF.

This clonotype came up many times. The rearrangement links TRBV18 to TRBJ2-3; the D is unclear. Germline CDR1 KGHSH, CDR2 LQKENI. V was clipped by 0 bases and J by 2 bases, with 9 bases between them. This CDR3 is 15 amino acids long. CDR3 region: CASSPPGRPTDTQYF. The CDR3 DNA reads as TGTGCCAGCTCACCACCCGGGCGCCCCACAGATACGCAGTATTTT.

Many counts were recorded for this clonotype. The chain recombines TRBV9 with TRBJ2-1; 15 bases are shared with TRBD2. Trimming cost V 3 bases and J 0 bases; bases outside gene matches: 10. The CDR3 has 20 residues. Germline values: CDR1 SGDLS, CDR2 YYNGEE. In DNA, the CDR3 is TGTGCCAGCAGCGCAAGGACTAGCGGGGGGGTCCCTAGCTCCTACAATGAGCAGTTCTTC. It is translated as CASSARTSGGVPSSYNEQFF.

This clonotype was detected ten times or more. The chain is built from TRBV12-3 or TRBV12-4 and TRBJ2-2, with TRBD2 identical over 10 bases. The CDR3 is made up of 15 amino acids. J gave up 7 bases and V 5 bases, and 7 bases lay outside the gene matches. For the CDR3, the DNA is TGTGCCAGCAGTCCAGCGGGGGGGCCTATCGGGGAGCTGTTTTTT. This sequence encodes CASSPAGGPIGELFF.

As concerns this clonotype: This may come from a read error, since a much larger clone is one base off. This is likely a read error, given that the CDR3 carries no conserved phenylalanine or tryptophan at its end. J is TRBJ2-6 and V is TRBV4-3, with D possibly matching TRBD2 (6 bases). There are 13 residues in the CDR3. The germline V gene encodes CDR1 LGHNA and CDR2 YSLEER. V lost 0 bases and J lost 12, with 9 bases in between. The CDR3 nucleotides read TGCGCCAGCAGCCAAGATCGGGGGACCGTCCTGACTTAC. Protein sequence: CASSQDRGTVLTY.

The chain uses TRBV3-1 and TRBJ2-5, with TRBD1 matching 7 bases. The trim removed 4 bases at V and 2 bases at J, leaving 7 bases unmatched. The CDR3 is 15 amino acids. Germline V gives CDR1 LGHDT, CDR2 YNNKEL (reference sequence). The CDR3 DNA reads as TGTGCCAGCAGCCGGGCGACAGGGATACAAGAGACCCAGTACTTC. Translation: CASSRATGIQETQYF.

At least ten counts were recorded for this clonotype. The chain carries TRBV29-1 and TRBJ2-1; no definite D call. Germline V gene data show CDR1 as SQVTM and CDR2 as ANQGSEA. The CDR3 covers 13 residues. Trimming took off 6 bases at V and 10 bases at J, with 19 bases between the two ends. In DNA, the CDR3 is TGCAGCGTCTCCCAGGTGCTGGTGGTGGAGCAGTTCTTC. Its protein product is CSVSQVLVVEQFF.